This T cell receptor beta chain was sequenced in a study of shared clonotypes between healthy human individuals. Across the study: The study used three CD4 naive, three CD4 memory, two CD8 naive and one CD8 memory plate per donor.

Authors' processing steps: As immunoSEQ supplied junction-only sequences (without quality scores), filtering differed. TCRdb's table, derived via immunoSEQ multiplex PCR, lists solely in-frame clones and lacks some. The V and J calls and clone size were taken over from that table, and D and trimming were inferred from the DNA. The sample yields millions of clones, 90% to 95% seen once. V lost 10 bases and J 4 bases, leaving 22 bases between the germline ends. Looked up from germline, CDR1 is SNHLY and CDR2 is FYNNEI. The CDR3 consists of 16 residues. Only CD45RO-negative cells positively selected for CCR7 counted as naive CD8 cells, so terminally differentiated effector memory CD45RA+ cells were excluded. None of the donors, who were healthy HIV-negative adults, had recently had acute infections or vaccinations.

The gene calls are TRBV2 and TRBJ2-2; the D gene is possibly TRBD2 (5 bases). This receptor was obtained from a man aged 18 to 30 in good health. Some clones in this sample may be carry-over from other donors' samples. The sample consisted of naive CD8+ T cells from PBMCs. The CDR3 coding sequence is TGTGCCACCCTACGGGTGGGCACTAGGGCCACCGGGGAGCTGTTTTTT. This codes for CATLRVGTRATGELFF.